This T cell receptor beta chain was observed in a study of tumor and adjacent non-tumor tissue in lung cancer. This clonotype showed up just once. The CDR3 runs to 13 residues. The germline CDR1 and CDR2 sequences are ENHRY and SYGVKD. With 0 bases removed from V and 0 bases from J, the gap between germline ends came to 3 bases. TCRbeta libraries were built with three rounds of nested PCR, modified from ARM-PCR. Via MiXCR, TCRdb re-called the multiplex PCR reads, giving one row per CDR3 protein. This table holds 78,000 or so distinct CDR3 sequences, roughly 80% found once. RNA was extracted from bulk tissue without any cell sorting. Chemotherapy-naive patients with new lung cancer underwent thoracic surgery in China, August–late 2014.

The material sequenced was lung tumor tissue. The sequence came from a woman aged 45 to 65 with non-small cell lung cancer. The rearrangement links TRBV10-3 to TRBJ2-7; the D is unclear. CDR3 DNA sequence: TGTGCCATCAGTGAGTCTGACTCCTACGAGCAGTACTTC. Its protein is CAISESDSYEQYF.